The 27 T cell receptor beta chains below all came from one sample that was sequenced in a study of CD4 T cells in relation to SARS-CoV-2 and coronaviruses. Data came from immunoSEQ multiplex PCR; TCRdb stores just in-frame clones and leaves some out. The sample lists approximately 50,000 clones, approximately 90% occurring once. The specimen sequenced was naive CD4+ T cells from PBMCs. Subset noted: naive CD4+ T cells isolated by negative enrichment. The receptors were gathered from an adult with COVID-19.

The genes are TRBV9 and TRBJ1-1; D unresolved. The CDR3 consists of 13 residues. V lost 0 bases, J lost 2 bases, and 5 bases lay in between. Per the germline V gene, CDR1 is SGDLS and CDR2 is YYNGEE. The CDR3 reads CASSVEGNTEAFF. For the CDR3, the DNA is TGTGCCAGCAGCGTAGAAGGTAACACTGAAGCTTTCTTT.

The chain employs TRBV9 and TRBJ2-1; tentative D call: TRBD2 (5 bases). V was cut by 0 bases and J by 4 bases, with 11 bases left in between. The CDR3 length is 15 residues. Germline-derived CDR1 and CDR2 are SGDLS and YYNGEE. The CDR3 is CASSVDGVPYNEQFF. Written as DNA, the CDR3 is TGTGCCAGCAGCGTAGACGGGGTACCTTACAATGAGCAGTTCTTC.

The chain joins TRBV7-8 to TRBJ2-5; 10 bases align to TRBD1. V lost 1 base, J lost 2 bases, and 4 bases stayed unmatched. The CDR3 totals 16 residues. CDR1 is SGHVS and CDR2 is FQNEAQ in the germline V gene. In DNA, the CDR3 is TGTGCCAGCAGCTTAGGGACAGGGGGTTTTCAAGAGACCCAGTACTTC. Translating it yields CASSLGTGGFQETQYF.

This chain links TRBV19 with TRBJ1-4; D is ambiguous. V was shortened by 5 bases and J by 8 bases, with 6 bases between the two germline ends. The CDR3 has 11 residues. Per the germline V gene, CDR1 is LNHDA and CDR2 is SQIVND (reference sequence). The CDR3 coding sequence is TGTGCCAGTAGTTCTGCCGAAAAACTGTTTTTT. This gives the protein CASSSAEKLFF.

This clone has a single count. This chain joins TRBV28 and TRBJ2-2, with 7 positions matching TRBD2. The V segment lost 2 bases and the J segment 8 bases; nucleotides outside the gene matches: 11. The CDR3 extends over 16 amino acids. CDR1 MDHEN and CDR2 SYDVKM come from the germline V gene. The CDR3 spells CASSLTGEGPRGELFF. CDR3 nucleotides: TGTGCCAGCAGTTTAACGGGGGAGGGCCCCAGAGGGGAGCTGTTTTTT.

The V gene is TRBV5-1, the J gene TRBJ2-2, with 7 bases that match TRBD1. Germline V gene sequence: CDR1 SGHRS, CDR2 YFSETQ. Unmatched junction bases numbered 5, after V lost 3 bases and J lost 6 bases. The CDR3 extends over 14 amino acids. Written as DNA, the CDR3 is TGCGCCAGCAGCTCTTACAGGGGTGCCGGGGAGCTGTTTTTT. This gives the protein CASSSYRGAGELFF.

The chain carries TRBV30 and TRBJ2-5; possibly TRBD1 for D (6 bases). Per germline, CDR1 GTSNPN and CDR2 SVGIG (reference sequence). The length of the CDR3 is 13 residues. The V and J ends lost 2 bases and 5 bases respectively, with 12 bases between them. The CDR3, as DNA: TGTGCCTGGAGTCAGGGGCCGGGTGAGACCCAGTACTTC. Protein product: CAWSQGPGETQYF.

The chain combines TRBV18 with TRBJ1-4, with D possibly matching TRBD1 (5 bases). CDR3 length equals 16 residues. Germline CDR1 KGHSH, CDR2 LQKENI. V was shortened by 3 bases and J by 0 bases, with 11 bases between the two germline ends. The CDR3 here is CASSPAGPATNEKLFF. Written as DNA, the CDR3 is TGTGCCAGCTCACCGGCAGGGCCCGCAACTAATGAAAAACTGTTTTTT.

The rearrangement joins TRBV6-5 to TRBJ2-5, with D possibly being TRBD2 (5 bases). The germline V gene has CDR1 MNHEY and CDR2 SVGAGI. Trimming took off 4 bases at V and 4 bases at J, with 13 bases between the two ends. The CDR3 length is 14 residues. In DNA, the CDR3 is TGTGCCAGCAGTTTACGGCGGGTGGGAGAGACCCAGTACTTC. It yields the protein CASSLRRVGETQYF.

This clone was seen once. This chain uses TRBV28 with TRBJ1-5; no clear D. Germline V gene data show CDR1 as MDHEN and CDR2 as SYDVKM. This CDR3 has 13 residues. Trimming pared 6 bases from V and 7 bases from J, leaving 13 bases between. The CDR3 DNA reads TGTGCCAGCAGGGCCGCAGGAAGACAGCCCCAGCATTTT. Protein sequence: CASRAAGRQPQHF.

This clone was counted a single time. The DNA of the CDR3 is TGCGCCAGCAGCTTGGGGCAGGCAGAGACCCAGTACTTC. Translated: CASSLGQAETQYF. The rearrangement links TRBV5-1 to TRBJ2-5; unclear D gene. Per germline, CDR1 SGHRS and CDR2 YFSETQ. This CDR3 has 13 residues. Trimming took 0 bases from V and 4 from J, leaving 7 bases between them.

This rearrangement joins TRBV5-1 to TRBJ1-2; 8 bases match TRBD1. V lost 2 bases to trimming and J lost 5 bases; unmatched junction nucleotides: 5. This CDR3 contains 14 residues. The germline gives CDR1 SGHRS, CDR2 YFSETQ. DNA of the CDR3: TGCGCCAGCAGCTTAGGGGGACAGGAATATGGCTACACCTTC. Encoded protein: CASSLGGQEYGYTF.

The chain carries TRBV7-9 and TRBJ1-2; D is unresolved. The CDR3 is 13 amino acids. V was trimmed by 6 bases and J by 4 bases, leaving 12 bases between them. Germline V lookup: CDR1 SEHNR, CDR2 FQNEAQ (reference sequence). CDR3 region: CASSRNTGYGYTF. CDR3 nucleotides: TGTGCCAGCAGTCGGAACACCGGCTATGGCTACACCTTC. Looking up the rest from reference TRBV7-9 and TRBJ1-2 gives the full variable domain: DTGVSQNPRHKITKRGQNVTFRCDPISEHNRLYWYRQTLGQGPEFLTYFQNEAQLEKSRLLSDRFSAERPKGSFSTLEIQRTEQGDSAMYLCASSRNTGYGYTFGSGTRLTVV.

V is TRBV19 and J is TRBJ1-5, with D hard to call. V was pared by 3 bases and J by 0 bases, with 6 bases between. The CDR3 length is 14 residues. From germline, CDR1 is LNHDA and CDR2 SQIVND (reference sequence). The CDR3 region is CASSIGSSNQPQHF. CDR3 DNA sequence: TGTGCCAGTAGTATTGGCAGTAGCAATCAGCCCCAGCATTTT. The full variable domain, in which reference TRBV19 and TRBJ1-5 provide the parts outside the CDR3, is DGGITQSPKYLFRKEGQNVTLSCEQNLNHDAMYWYRQDPGQGLRLIYYSQIVNDFQKGDIAEGYSVSREKKESFPLTVTSAQKNPTAFYLCASSIGSSNQPQHFGDGTRLSIL.

The sample holds a few counts of this clone. This chain uses TRBV4-1 with TRBJ1-6; D is uncertain. Trimming took 3 bases from V and 9 from J, leaving 21 bases between them. Germline assignment: CDR1 MGHRA and CDR2 YSYEKL. CDR3 length: 17 residues. CDR3 amino acids: CASSHKTKTFIGSPLHF. CDR3 nucleotide sequence: TGCGCCAGCAGCCACAAGACAAAGACTTTCATCGGTTCACCCCTCCACTTT.

The chain has TRBV7-2 and TRBJ2-5; tentative D call: TRBD1 (5 bases). Germline CDR1 SGHTA, CDR2 FQGNSA. This CDR3 has 13 amino acids. V was shortened by 1 base and J by 2 bases, with 5 bases between the two germline ends. CDR3 residues: CASSLDRQETQYF. The CDR3 DNA reads as TGTGCCAGCAGCTTAGACAGGCAAGAGACCCAGTACTTC.

The genes are TRBV13 and TRBJ2-7, with D possibly being TRBD2 (6 bases). V was clipped by 6 bases and J by 2 bases, with 17 bases between them. The V gene's germline CDR1 is PRHDT and CDR2 FYEKMQ (reference sequence). CDR3 length: 15 amino acids. CDR3 loop: CASRITGGMTYEQYF. The CDR3, as DNA: TGTGCCAGCAGGATAACAGGCGGGATGACCTACGAGCAGTACTTC. Filled out from reference TRBV13 and TRBJ2-7, the complete variable domain reads AAGVIQSPRHLIKEKRETATLKCYPIPRHDTVYWYQQGPGQDPQFLISFYEKMQSDKGSIPDRFSAQQFSDYHSELNMSSLELGDSALYFCASRITGGMTYEQYFGPGTRLTVT.

The rearrangement joins TRBV19 to TRBJ2-2; 15 bases are shared with TRBD2. J was trimmed by 6 bases and V by 8 bases; bases with no gene match: 16. Germline loops: CDR1 LNHDA, CDR2 SQIVND (reference sequence). The CDR3 contains 19 residues. DNA for the CDR3: TGTGCCAGTCGGCCTACCGGGACTAGCGGGAGGTTTATAGCCGGGGAGCTGTTTTTT. Translated: CASRPTGTSGRFIAGELFF.

The gene calls are TRBV5-1 and TRBJ2-5; D is unresolved. Germline V gene sequence: CDR1 SGHRS, CDR2 YFSETQ. This CDR3 is 14 amino acids long. Trimming removed 5 bases at V and 9 bases at J, with 20 bases between. The CDR3 coding sequence is TGCGCCAGCAGTACGACGGTTGAAGAGACGTCCCAGTACTTC. Translated: CASSTTVEETSQYF.

The V and J genes are TRBV7-3 and TRBJ2-2; either TRBD1 or TRBD2 may supply D (5 bases each). Germline V gene lookup returns CDR1 SGHTA and CDR2 FQGTGA. The CDR3 loop spans 16 amino acids. The V end lost 5 bases, the J end lost 1 base, and 14 bases lay between the germline ends. CDR3 in DNA: TGTGCCAGCAGCCTCTCCGGGACGAGGAACACCGGGGAGCTGTTTTTT. The encoded protein is CASSLSGTRNTGELFF.

The V call is TRBV29-1, the J call TRBJ1-5; D unresolved. The CDR3 covers 14 residues. V was clipped by 6 bases and J by 5 bases, with 17 bases between them. Germline V lookup: CDR1 SQVTM, CDR2 ANQGSEA. CDR3 nucleotides: TGCAGCGTGTCGCAGGCCGGTGGTGATCAGCCCCAGCATTTT. It translates to CSVSQAGGDQPQHF.

The J gene is TRBJ2-3, the V gene TRBV5-6; D is unresolved. There are 13 residues in the CDR3. Germline V lookup: CDR1 SGHDT, CDR2 YYEEEE. The V end was cut by 4 bases, the J end by 4 bases, with 10 bases between. The CDR3 sequence: CASSQPVADTQYF. DNA of the CDR3: TGTGCCAGCAGCCAACCGGTCGCAGATACGCAGTATTTT.

The rearrangement links TRBV10-2 to TRBJ2-1; D is unclear. CDR1 is WSHSY and CDR2 is SAAADI in the germline V gene. The CDR3 loop spans 14 amino acids. The ends were cut back, 7 bases at V and 6 bases at J, with 16 bases in the middle. The CDR3 reads CASKEIASSNEQFF. Written as DNA, the CDR3 is TGCGCCAGCAAGGAGATAGCCTCGAGCAATGAGCAGTTCTTC.

The rearrangement links TRBV5-1 to TRBJ2-2; unclear D gene. Deletions cut 4 bases from V and 0 bases from J, with 10 bases between. Germline-derived CDR1 and CDR2 are SGHRS and YFSETQ. The CDR3 has 15 amino acids. The CDR3 DNA follows: TGCGCCAGCAGCCCGCTAGACTCGAACACCGGGGAGCTGTTTTTT. Encoded protein: CASSPLDSNTGELFF.

CDR3 amino acids: CASSLGGWASYEQYF. DNA for the CDR3: TGCGCCAGCAGCTTGGGAGGGTGGGCCTCCTACGAGCAGTACTTC. The chain recombines TRBV5-1 with TRBJ2-7, with D maybe TRBD2 (5 bases). Germline values: CDR1 SGHRS, CDR2 YFSETQ. V lost 0 bases and J 0 bases, leaving 10 bases between the germline ends. The CDR3 contains 15 residues.

V gene TRBV18 combines with J gene TRBJ2-7; TRBD2 aligns across 7 bases. The length of the CDR3 is 14 residues. Germline loops: CDR1 KGHSH, CDR2 LQKENI. Unmatched junction bases numbered 2, after V lost 3 bases and J lost 0 bases. The CDR3 loop reads CASSPRDYSYEQYF. CDR3 bases: TGTGCCAGCTCACCTCGGGACTACTCCTACGAGCAGTACTTC.

V is TRBV11-2 and J is TRBJ2-7; 7 bases are shared with TRBD1. Trimming removed 0 bases from V and 4 bases from J; junction bases left unmatched: 15. The CDR3 spans 18 residues. Germline CDR1 is SGHAT and CDR2 is FQNNGV. The CDR3 nucleotides are TGTGCCAGCAGCTTAGATCGTGGCAGGGGGTACGAGGAGTACGAGCAGTACTTC. It codes for CASSLDRGRGYEEYEQYF. The full variable domain, in which reference TRBV11-2 and TRBJ2-7 provide the parts outside the CDR3, is EAGVAQSPRYKIIEKRQSVAFWCNPISGHATLYWYQQILGQGPKLLIQFQNNGVVDDSQLPKDRFSAERLKGVDSTLKIQPAKLEDSAVYLCASSLDRGRGYEEYEQYFGPGTRLTVT.